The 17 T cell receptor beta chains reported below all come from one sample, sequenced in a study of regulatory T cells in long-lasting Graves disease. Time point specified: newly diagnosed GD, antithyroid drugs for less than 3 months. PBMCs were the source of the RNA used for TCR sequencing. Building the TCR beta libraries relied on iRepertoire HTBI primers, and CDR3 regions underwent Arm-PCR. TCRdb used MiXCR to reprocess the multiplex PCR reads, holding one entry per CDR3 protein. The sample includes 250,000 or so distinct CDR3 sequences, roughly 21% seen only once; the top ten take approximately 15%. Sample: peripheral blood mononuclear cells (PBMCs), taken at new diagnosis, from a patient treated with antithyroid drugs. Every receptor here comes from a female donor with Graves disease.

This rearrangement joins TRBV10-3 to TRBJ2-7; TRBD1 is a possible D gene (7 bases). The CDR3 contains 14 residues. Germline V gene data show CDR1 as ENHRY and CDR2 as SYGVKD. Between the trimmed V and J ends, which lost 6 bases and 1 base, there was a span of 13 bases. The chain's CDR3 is CAIRDREASYEQYF. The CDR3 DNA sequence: TGTGCCATCAGAGACAGGGAGGCATCCTACGAGCAGTACTTC.

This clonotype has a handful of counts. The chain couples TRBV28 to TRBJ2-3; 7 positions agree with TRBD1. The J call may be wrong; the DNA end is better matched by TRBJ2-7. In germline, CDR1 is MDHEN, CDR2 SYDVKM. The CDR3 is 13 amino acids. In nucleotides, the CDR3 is TGTGCCAGCAGTGACGGGCAGGGGGACGAGCAGTACTTC. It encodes CASSDGQGDEQYF.

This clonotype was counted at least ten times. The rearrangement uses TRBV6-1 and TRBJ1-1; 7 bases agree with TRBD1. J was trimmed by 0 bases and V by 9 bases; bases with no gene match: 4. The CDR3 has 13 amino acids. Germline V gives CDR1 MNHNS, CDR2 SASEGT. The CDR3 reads CASYGTVNTEAFF. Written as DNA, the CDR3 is TGTGCCAGTTACGGGACAGTGAACACTGAAGCTTTCTTT.

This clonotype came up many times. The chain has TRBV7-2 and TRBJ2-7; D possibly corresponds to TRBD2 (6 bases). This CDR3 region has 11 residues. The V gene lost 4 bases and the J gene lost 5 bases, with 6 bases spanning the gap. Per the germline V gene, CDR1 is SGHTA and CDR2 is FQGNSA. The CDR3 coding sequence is TGTGCCAGCAGCTGGGGGGACGAGCAGTACTTC. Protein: CASSWGDEQYF. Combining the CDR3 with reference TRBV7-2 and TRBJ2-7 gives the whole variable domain GAGVSQSPSNKVTEKGKDVELRCDPISGHTALYWYRQSLGQGLEFLIYFQGNSAPDKSGLPSDRFSAERTGGSVSTLTIQRTQQEDSAVYLCASSWGDEQYFGPGTRLTVT.

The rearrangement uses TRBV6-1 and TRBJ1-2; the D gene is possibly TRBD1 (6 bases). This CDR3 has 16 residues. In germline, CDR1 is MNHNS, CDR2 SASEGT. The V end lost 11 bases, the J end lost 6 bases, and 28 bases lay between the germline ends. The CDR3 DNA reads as TGTGCCGGCACCGAAGCGCGTGGGGGGCACGTGAATGGCTACACCTTC. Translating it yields CAGTEARGGHVNGYTF.

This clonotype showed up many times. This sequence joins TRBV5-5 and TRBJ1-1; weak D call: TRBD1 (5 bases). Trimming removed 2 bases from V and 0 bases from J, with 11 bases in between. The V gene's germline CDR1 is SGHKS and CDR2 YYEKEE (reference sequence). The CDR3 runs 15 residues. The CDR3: CASSFRGTMNTEAFF. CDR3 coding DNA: TGTGCCAGCAGCTTTCGCGGGACGATGAACACTGAAGCTTTCTTT.

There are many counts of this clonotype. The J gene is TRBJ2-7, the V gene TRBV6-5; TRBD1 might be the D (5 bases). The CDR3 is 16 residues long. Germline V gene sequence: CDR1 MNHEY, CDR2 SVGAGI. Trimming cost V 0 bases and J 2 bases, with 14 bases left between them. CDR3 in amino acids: CASSYSTGVATYEQYF. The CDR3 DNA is TGTGCCAGCAGTTACTCCACAGGAGTGGCTACCTACGAGCAGTACTTC.

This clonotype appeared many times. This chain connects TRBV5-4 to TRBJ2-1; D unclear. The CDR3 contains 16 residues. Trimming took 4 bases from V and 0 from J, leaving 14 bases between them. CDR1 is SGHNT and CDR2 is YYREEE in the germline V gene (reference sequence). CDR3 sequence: CASSLVAVLSYNEQFF. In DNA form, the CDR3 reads TGTGCCAGCAGCCTGGTCGCGGTACTCTCCTACAATGAGCAGTTCTTC.

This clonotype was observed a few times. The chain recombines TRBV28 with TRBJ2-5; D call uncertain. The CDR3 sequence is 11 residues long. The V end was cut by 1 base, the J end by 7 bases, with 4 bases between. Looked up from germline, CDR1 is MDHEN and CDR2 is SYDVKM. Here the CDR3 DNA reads TGTGCCAGCAGTTTATTCGGGACCCAGTACTTC. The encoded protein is CASSLFGTQYF.

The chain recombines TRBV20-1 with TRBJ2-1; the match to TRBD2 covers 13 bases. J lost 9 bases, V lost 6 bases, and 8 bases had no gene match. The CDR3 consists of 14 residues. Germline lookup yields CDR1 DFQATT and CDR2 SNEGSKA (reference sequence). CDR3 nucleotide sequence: TGCAGTGCACCCGGACTAGCGGGGGAGGTTGAGCAGTTCTTC. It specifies CSAPGLAGEVEQFF.

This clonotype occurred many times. The CDR3 sequence is CASSSKTQGLGNTIYF. The CDR3 DNA reads TGTGCCAGCAGCTCTAAGACGCAGGGGCTTGGAAACACCATATATTTT. V is TRBV11-2 and J is TRBJ1-3; maybe TRBD1 (6 bases). From germline, CDR1 is SGHAT and CDR2 FQNNGV. The CDR3 extends over 16 amino acids. The V end lost 4 bases, the J end lost 3 bases, and 16 bases lay between the germline ends. The full variable domain, with the rest looked up from reference TRBV11-2 and TRBJ1-3, is EAGVAQSPRYKIIEKRQSVAFWCNPISGHATLYWYQQILGQGPKLLIQFQNNGVVDDSQLPKDRFSAERLKGVDSTLKIQPAKLEDSAVYLCASSSKTQGLGNTIYFGEGSWLTVV.

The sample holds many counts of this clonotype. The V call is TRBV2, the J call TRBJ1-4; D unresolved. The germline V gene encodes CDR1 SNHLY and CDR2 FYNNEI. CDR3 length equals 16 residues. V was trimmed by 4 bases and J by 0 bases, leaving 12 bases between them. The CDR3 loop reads CASSVRRIATNEKLFF. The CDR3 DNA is TGTGCCAGCAGTGTTCGCCGAATTGCAACTAATGAAAAACTGTTTTTT.

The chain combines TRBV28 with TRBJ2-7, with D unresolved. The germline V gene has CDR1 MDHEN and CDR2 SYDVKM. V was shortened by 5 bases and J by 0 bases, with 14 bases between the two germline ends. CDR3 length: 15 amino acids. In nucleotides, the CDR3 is TGTGCCAGCAGTCGTCGGACGGTGGGCTCCTACGAGCAGTACTTC. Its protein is CASSRRTVGSYEQYF.

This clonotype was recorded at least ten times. The CDR3: CASSQTLAQETQYF. CDR3 nucleotides: TGTGCCAGCAGTCAAACCCTAGCACAAGAGACCCAGTACTTC. The chain recombines TRBV6-2 or TRBV6-3 with TRBJ2-5; the D gene is possibly TRBD2 (5 bases). Germline V gene lookup returns CDR1 MNHEY and CDR2 SVGEGT. Trimming shortened V by 5 bases and J by 2 bases, and 12 bases separated the two germline ends. The CDR3 loop spans 14 amino acids.

CDR3 nucleotides: TGTGCCAGCAGCTTAGTTGTTAGCGGGGGTGTGGCAGATACGCAGTATTTT. Protein sequence: CASSLVVSGGVADTQYF. The V gene is TRBV7-2, the J gene TRBJ2-3; 9 bases are a match to TRBD2. V gave up 1 base and J gave up 4 bases; unmatched junction bases: 9. The CDR3 consists of 17 residues. Per the germline V gene, CDR1 is SGHTA and CDR2 is FQGNSA.

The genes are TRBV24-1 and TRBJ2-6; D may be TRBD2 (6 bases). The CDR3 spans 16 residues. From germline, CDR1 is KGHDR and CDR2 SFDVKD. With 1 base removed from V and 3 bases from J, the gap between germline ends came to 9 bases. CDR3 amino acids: CATSDFTAGGANVLTF. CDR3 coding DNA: TGTGCCACCAGTGATTTCACAGCGGGTGGGGCCAACGTCCTGACTTTC.

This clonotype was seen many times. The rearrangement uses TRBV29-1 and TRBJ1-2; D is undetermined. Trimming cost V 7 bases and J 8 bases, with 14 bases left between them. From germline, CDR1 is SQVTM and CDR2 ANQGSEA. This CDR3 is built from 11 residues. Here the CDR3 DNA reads TGCAGCGCCCAAGGGATGGGGGGCTACACCTTC. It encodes CSAQGMGGYTF.